The rows below give T cell receptor beta chains drawn from one sample of a study of cytomegalovirus exposure and HLA in healthy donors. Clones were sequenced by immunoSEQ multiplex PCR, and TCRdb holds only the in-frame ones, with some missing. The table shows under 200,000 clones, with 80% to 90% occurring only once. What was sequenced was PBMCs. The receptor set was obtained from a man between 18 and 29 years old in good health and CMV-seronegative. Each CDR3 is given with its conserved first and last residue. Fields, in order: D gene, clone size, J gene, V gene, CDR3 protein, CDR3 DNA. The D gene is left open where the match is weak. Some rows mark clone size as missing; the rest say once, few, many or name a class of expanded clone.

.,.,TRBJ2-5,TRBV5-5,CASSNRGLETQYF,TGTGCCAGCAGCAATCGGGGGTTAGAGACCCAGTACTTC
TRBD1,.,TRBJ1-5,TRBV4-1,CASSQPGQAMPQHF,TGCGCCAGCAGCCAACCGGGACAGGCGATGCCCCAGCATTTT
.,few,TRBJ2-5,TRBV7-6,CASSSWAGPDGTQYF,TGTGCCAGCAGCTCCTGGGCAGGGCCCGACGGGACCCAGTACTTC
TRBD2,.,TRBJ2-1,TRBV7-9,CASSRRTSTEYNEQFF,TGTGCCAGCAGCCGCCGGACTAGCACAGAGTACAATGAGCAGTTCTTC
TRBD1,.,TRBJ2-5,TRBV7-9,CSSSLGDREKETQYF,TGTTCCAGCAGCTTAGGGGACAGGGAGAAAGAGACCCAGTACTTC
.,once,TRBJ1-2,TRBV7-9,CSSSSLGGYGYTF,TGTTCCAGCAGCTCCCTGGGGGGCTATGGCTACACCTTC
.,.,TRBJ1-1,TRBV5-1,CASSFDLRVDTEAFF,TGCGCCAGCAGCTTCGACCTCCGGGTGGACACTGAAGCTTTCTTT
TRBD1,few,TRBJ2-1,TRBV7-2,CASSLPLQGTGSYNEQFF,TGTGCCAGCAGCTTACCTCTCCAAGGGACAGGGTCCTACAATGAGCAGTTCTTC
.,.,TRBJ1-5,TRBV27,CASSNTGNLQPQHF,TGTGCCAGCAGTAACACAGGGAACCTTCAGCCCCAGCATTTT
.,once,TRBJ1-2,TRBV6-1,CASSEALHVRAYGYTF,TGTGCCAGCAGTGAAGCGCTTCATGTCAGGGCCTATGGCTACACCTTC
TRBD1,.,TRBJ2-7,TRBV5-4,CASSGGQGYEQYF,TGTGCCAGCAGCGGGGGACAGGGCTACGAGCAGTACTTC
.,.,TRBJ1-1,TRBV7-9,CASSLPGDAEAFF,TGTGCCAGCAGCTTACCAGGGGACGCTGAAGCTTTCTTT
.,.,TRBJ1-1,TRBV28,CASSLGRQFMNTEAFF,TGTGCCAGCAGTTTAGGCCGACAGTTCATGAACACTGAAGCTTTCTTT
TRBD1,.,TRBJ1-2,TRBV18,CASSPSTGDYGYTF,TGTGCCAGCTCACCCTCTACAGGGGACTATGGCTACACCTTC
.,few,TRBJ1-1,TRBV6-1,CASSEFENMNTEAFF,TGTGCCAGCAGTGAATTCGAAAACATGAACACTGAAGCTTTCTTT
.,.,TRBJ1-5,TRBV6-6,CASSFARSTEHQPQHF,TGTGCCAGCAGTTTCGCCAGATCGACAGAGCATCAGCCCCAGCATTTT
TRBD1,.,TRBJ1-1,TRBV30,CAWSGQGDAEAFF,TGTGCCTGGAGTGGCCAGGGGGATGCTGAAGCTTTCTTT
TRBD1,.,TRBJ2-3,TRBV5-1,CASSLEPRTGPHHTDTQYF,TGCGCCAGCAGCTTGGAACCTCGGACAGGCCCACATCACACAGATACGCAGTATTTT
TRBD1,.,TRBJ1-2,TRBV19,CASTFNRGYGYTF,TGTGCCAGTACCTTCAACAGGGGCTATGGCTACACCTTC